Judged by abundance, the clone carrying this T cell receptor (beta chain) is medium-sized. Its antigen is currently unknown. The data originate from a study of OX40 agonist ivuxolimab in advanced cancers. Whole-study context: Every 2 weeks, ivuxolimab was infused into the patients intravenously at between 0.01 and 10 mg/kg. Patients assigned to dose escalation were diagnosed with hepatocellular carcinoma, melanoma, renal cell or head and neck cancer.

Study-level results: The study found that CD8+ T cells averaged more expanded clones than CD4+.

This CDR3 region has 15 residues. CDR1 and CDR2 (germline): SNHLY, FYNNEI. The ends were cut back, 3 bases at V and 2 bases at J, with 14 bases in the middle. This table comes from immunoSEQ multiplex PCR, and its TCRdb copy is limited to in-frame clones, with some not included. The repertoire holds 55,000 to 70,000 clones, with approximately 86% as singletons. The TCR comes from an adult with an advanced solid tumor such as melanoma, head and neck, liver or kidney cancer. V gene TRBV2 combines with J gene TRBJ2-7; possible D gene TRBD1, 6 bases. This sample comprised CD4+ or CD8+ T cells sorted from blood, obtained in a trial of the OX40 agonist ivuxolimab. The CDR3 region has the DNA TGTGCCAGCAGTGACCCAGGGGCGACTACCTACGAGCAGTACTTC. This sequence encodes CASSDPGATTYEQYF.